The next 17 T cell receptor beta chains were all read from a single sample in a study of cytomegalovirus exposure and HLA in healthy donors. 13 Jbeta primers and 60 Vbeta primers were used for the PCR. Method: immunoSEQ multiplex PCR; TCRdb's copy keeps in-frame clones and lacks some. The sample records over 150,000 clones, approximately 62% being singletons. Sequencing was performed on PBMCs. The receptors originated from a man between 50 and 59 years old in good health and CMV-seronegative.

The V and J genes are TRBV6-5 and TRBJ1-2, with 7 bases lining up with TRBD1. Per germline, CDR1 MNHEY and CDR2 SVGAGI. With 5 bases clipped from V and 4 bases from J, the junction kept 7 bases outside the gene matches. The CDR3 extends over 14 amino acids. For the CDR3, the DNA is TGTGCCAGCAGTCTCCGGCAGGGGGTCTATGGCTACACCTTC. Translating it yields CASSLRQGVYGYTF.

CDR3 nucleotides: TGCGCCAGCAGCCTAGAACGGACAGGGAACACTGAAGCTTTCTTT. Translation: CASSLERTGNTEAFF. The J gene is TRBJ1-1, the V gene TRBV5-1; 7 bases fit TRBD1. The length of the CDR3 is 15 residues. Trimming took 4 bases from V and 1 from J; bases not matched to a gene: 7. Germline lookup yields CDR1 SGHRS and CDR2 YFSETQ.

The V gene is TRBV9, the J gene TRBJ2-5, with TRBD2 as a possible D gene (6 bases). Per germline, CDR1 SGDLS and CDR2 YYNGEE. CDR3 length: 12 amino acids. V lost 4 bases and J 3 bases, leaving 7 bases between the germline ends. The CDR3 coding sequence is TGTGCCAGCAGCTCGGGGGAAGAGACCCAGTACTTC. It is translated as CASSSGEETQYF.

This clone showed up just once. The chain is built from TRBV7-9 and TRBJ2-7; D might be TRBD1 (5 bases). This CDR3 region has 14 residues. From germline, CDR1 is SEHNR and CDR2 FQNEAQ (reference sequence). The germline V and J ends were trimmed by 6 bases and 6 bases, with 18 bases remaining between them. The CDR3, as DNA: TGTGCCAGCAGTCCTCTAATCGACAGTAGCGAGCAGTACTTC. It specifies CASSPLIDSSEQYF.

The chain joins TRBV7-2 to TRBJ1-2, with TRBD1 as a possible D gene (6 bases). The V end lost 1 base, the J end lost 8 bases, and 14 bases lay between the germline ends. The CDR3 length is 14 residues. Germline CDR1 SGHTA, CDR2 FQGNSA. DNA of the CDR3: TGTGCCAGCAGCTTAGGGGGGCGTGACCAAGGCTACACCTTC. Protein: CASSLGGRDQGYTF.

V usage is TRBV7-2 and J usage is TRBJ1-4; unclear D gene. Per the germline V gene, CDR1 is SGHTA and CDR2 is FQGNSA. V was shortened by 5 bases and J by 0 bases, with 10 bases between the two germline ends. The CDR3 covers 15 residues. CDR3 sequence (DNA): TGTGCCAGCAGCGAGGTTTTCGCAACTAATGAAAAACTGTTTTTT. It is translated as CASSEVFATNEKLFF.

About this clone: An end of the junction differs from the germline gene, which may be a read error. Other DNA variants within this sample encode the same CDR3. The chain links TRBV2 to TRBJ2-3, with TRBD2 identical over 13 bases. The germline V gene encodes CDR1 SNHLY and CDR2 FYNNEI. The CDR3 extends over 15 amino acids. In DNA form, the CDR3 reads TGTGCCAGCAGCGGCACTAGCGGGGGGGCCGATACGCAGTACTTT. Amino acid sequence: CASSGTSGGADTQYF.

V is TRBV7-9 and J is TRBJ2-7, with 7 bases that match TRBD1. The J segment lost 4 bases and the V segment lost 4 bases, leaving 7 bases of the junction unmatched. CDR1 SEHNR and CDR2 FQNEAQ come from the germline V gene (reference sequence). The CDR3 has 14 residues. CDR3 sequence reads: CASSSDRDGYEQYF. Written as DNA, the CDR3 is TGTGCCAGCAGCTCAGACAGGGACGGATACGAGCAGTACTTC.

The rearrangement uses TRBV5-4 and TRBJ1-2; 11 bases line up with TRBD1. The CDR3 consists of 15 residues. Germline loops: CDR1 SGHNT, CDR2 YYREEE (reference sequence). V gave up 0 bases and J gave up 3 bases; unmatched junction bases: 1. Here the CDR3 reads CASSLAGQGDYGYTF. The CDR3 DNA reads TGTGCCAGCAGCTTGGCGGGACAGGGGGACTATGGCTACACCTTC.

The V call is TRBV11-2, the J call TRBJ1-2, with no clear D. Germline CDR1 SGHAT, CDR2 FQNNGV. The CDR3 runs to 13 residues. V was trimmed by 3 bases and J by 2 bases, leaving 7 bases between them. CDR3 DNA: TGTGCCAGCAGCTTCTTACAGAACTATGGCTACACCTTC. Its translation is CASSFLQNYGYTF. The variable domain in full, completed from reference TRBV11-2 and TRBJ1-2, reads EAGVAQSPRYKIIEKRQSVAFWCNPISGHATLYWYQQILGQGPKLLIQFQNNGVVDDSQLPKDRFSAERLKGVDSTLKIQPAKLEDSAVYLCASSFLQNYGYTFGSGTRLTVV.

The chain has TRBV7-9 and TRBJ2-5; maybe TRBD2 (6 bases). V lost 3 bases and J lost 4, with 15 bases in between. Germline V gene sequence: CDR1 SEHNR, CDR2 FQNEAQ (reference sequence). The CDR3 loop spans 15 amino acids. CDR3 nucleotide sequence: TGTGCCAGCAGCTTGGGTAGCGGAGTAACAGAGACCCAGTACTTC. Translating gives CASSLGSGVTETQYF.

This rearrangement joins TRBV19 to TRBJ2-7; 10 bases fit TRBD1. Looked up from germline, CDR1 is LNHDA and CDR2 is SQIVND (reference sequence). CDR3 length: 15 amino acids. The junction had 6 bases not matched to a gene; V was cut back by 4 bases and J by 3 bases. The CDR3 protein is CASSTTGTGDYEQYF. DNA of the CDR3: TGTGCCAGTAGTACCACCGGGACAGGGGACTACGAGCAGTACTTC.

The chain links TRBV7-9 to TRBJ2-3, with 9 positions matching TRBD2. The CDR3 runs to 15 residues. The trim removed 1 base at V and 3 bases at J, leaving 2 bases unmatched. Germline lookup yields CDR1 SEHNR and CDR2 FQNEAQ (reference sequence). CDR3 region: CASSLGGGATDTQYF. CDR3 in DNA: TGTGCCAGCAGCTTAGGCGGGGGGGCGACAGATACGCAGTATTTT.

V gene TRBV7-9 combines with J gene TRBJ1-3; 10 bases are shared with TRBD1. The CDR3 is 15 residues long. V lost 4 bases, J lost 2 bases, and 2 bases stayed unmatched. Germline loops: CDR1 SEHNR, CDR2 FQNEAQ (reference sequence). The CDR3 region has the DNA TGTGCCAGCAGCTCCGACAGGGGGCCTGGAAACACCATATATTTT. It specifies CASSSDRGPGNTIYF. Combining the CDR3 with reference TRBV7-9 and TRBJ1-3 gives the whole variable domain DTGVSQNPRHKITKRGQNVTFRCDPISEHNRLYWYRQTLGQGPEFLTYFQNEAQLEKSRLLSDRFSAERPKGSFSTLEIQRTEQGDSAMYLCASSSDRGPGNTIYFGEGSWLTVV.

About this clone itself: Other DNA sequences of this sample code for an identical CDR3. V and J are TRBV29-1 and TRBJ1-5; a weak D match, TRBD1 (5 bases). Trimming left V 6 bases short and J 2 bases short, with 8 bases between. This CDR3 is built from 12 residues. Germline V gene lookup returns CDR1 SQVTM and CDR2 ANQGSEA. CDR3: CSVGGGNQPQHF. In DNA form, the CDR3 reads TGCAGCGTGGGGGGTGGCAATCAGCCCCAGCATTTT.

The rearrangement joins TRBV6-5 to TRBJ2-1, with D unresolved. This CDR3 comprises 15 residues. Trimming shortened V by 1 base and J by 4 bases, and 11 bases separated the two germline ends. The germline CDR1 and CDR2 sequences are MNHEY and SVGAGI. The CDR3 DNA reads TGTGCCAGCAGTTACTACCGACTGGATTACAATGAGCAGTTCTTC. This gives the protein CASSYYRLDYNEQFF.

The chain is built from TRBV19 and TRBJ1-3; 8 bases fit TRBD1. Unmatched junction bases numbered 8, after V lost 3 bases and J lost 4 bases. The CDR3 has 16 amino acids. Germline lookup yields CDR1 LNHDA and CDR2 SQIVND (reference sequence). The CDR3 nucleotides are TGTGCCAGTAGTATCCTTGACAGGGGAGGCGGAAACACCATATATTTT. Translating it yields CASSILDRGGGNTIYF.